Following are 23 T cell receptor beta chains from one sample sequenced in a study of T cells after yellow fever vaccination. TCRdb fed the 5' RACE reads into MiXCR, producing one record per CDR3 protein. The sample lists around 610,000 distinct CDR3 sequences, roughly 13% occurring once. Source: PBMCs, taken on the day of the yellow fever booster vaccination. The receptor source for this set is a man aged 25-45 years who received the YFV17D yellow fever vaccine.

This clonotype showed up just a few times. The V and J genes are TRBV12-3 or TRBV12-4 and TRBJ2-7; 9 bases line up with TRBD1. The CDR3 has 15 residues. J gave up 5 bases and V 1 base, and 6 bases lay outside the gene matches. The CDR3 DNA is TGTGCCAGCAGTTTAGGGGACAGGGAGTCCGACGAGCAGTACTTC. Amino acids: CASSLGDRESDEQYF.

The CDR3 nucleotides are TGCAGTGCTAACCCCCTAGGAACCCAGTACTTC. Its protein is CSANPLGTQYF. The chain employs TRBV20-1 and TRBJ2-5; D not certain. CDR1 is DFQATT and CDR2 is SNEGSKA in the germline V gene (reference sequence). Trimming shortened V by 4 bases and J by 8 bases, and 11 bases separated the two germline ends. This CDR3 comprises 11 residues.

A few counts support this clonotype. V usage is TRBV28 and J usage is TRBJ2-7; TRBD1 matches at 9 bases. This CDR3 spans 13 amino acids. CDR1 MDHEN and CDR2 SYDVKM come from the germline V gene. The V segment lost 7 bases and the J segment 3 bases; nucleotides outside the gene matches: 4. CDR3 in DNA: TGTGCCAGCAACCCGGGACAGGGCTACGAGCAGTACTTC. It specifies CASNPGQGYEQYF.

J is TRBJ1-1 and V is TRBV12-3 or TRBV12-4, with D perhaps matching TRBD1 (6 bases). The CDR3 extends over 14 amino acids. The V and J ends lost 6 bases and 3 bases respectively, with 14 bases between them. The CDR3 DNA sequence: TGTGCCAGCAGGTCAACAGGGCGTCACACTGAAGCTTTCTTT. The encoded protein is CASRSTGRHTEAFF.

This clonotype was found many times. The chain combines TRBV7-2 with TRBJ2-4; D ambiguous. CDR3 size: 14 residues. Germline lookup yields CDR1 SGHTA and CDR2 FQGNSA. Trimming stripped 1 base from V and 0 bases from J, with 4 bases between. The CDR3 sequence: CASSLELAKNIQYF. The CDR3 DNA sequence: TGTGCCAGCAGCTTAGAGCTAGCCAAAAACATTCAGTACTTC.

The V gene is TRBV20-1, the J gene TRBJ2-2, with a weak D call TRBD2 (5 bases). Germline V gene lookup returns CDR1 DFQATT and CDR2 SNEGSKA (reference sequence). This CDR3 spans 14 amino acids. Trimming took off 5 bases at V and 2 bases at J, with 12 bases between the two ends. The CDR3 sequence: CSARLAPNTGELFF. CDR3 in DNA: TGCAGTGCTCGCCTAGCCCCTAACACCGGGGAGCTGTTTTTT.

The genes are TRBV30 and TRBJ2-3; the D is unclear. Trimming took off 3 bases at V and 1 base at J, with 11 bases between the two ends. The length of the CDR3 is 14 residues. The germline V gene has CDR1 GTSNPN and CDR2 SVGIG (reference sequence). The DNA of the CDR3 is TGTGCCTGGAGACGTATACACGGCACAGATACGCAGTATTTT. It specifies CAWRRIHGTDTQYF.

This clonotype was seen ten or more times. The genes are TRBV28 and TRBJ2-5, with TRBD1 as a possible D gene (5 bases). Germline values: CDR1 MDHEN, CDR2 SYDVKM. V dropped 3 bases and J dropped 5 bases, with 13 bases sitting between them. This CDR3 has 14 residues. The CDR3 spells CASSFMQGRETQYF. Here the CDR3 DNA reads TGTGCCAGCAGTTTTATGCAGGGAAGGGAGACCCAGTACTTC.

The V gene is TRBV12-3 or TRBV12-4, the J gene TRBJ2-3, with 7 bases identical to TRBD2. V trimming: 5 bases; J trimming: 7 bases; junction bases outside the gene matches: 9. This CDR3 is 14 amino acids long. The CDR3 is CASSHTGGINTQYF. The CDR3 DNA is TGTGCCAGCAGTCACACCGGGGGGATAAATACGCAGTATTTT.

There are many counts of this clonotype. The chain carries TRBV19 and TRBJ2-2; no firm D call. V was clipped by 9 bases and J by 4 bases, with 6 bases between them. The germline V gene encodes CDR1 LNHDA and CDR2 SQIVND (reference sequence). The CDR3 is made up of 11 amino acids. DNA of the CDR3: TGTGCCAGCAGCCCCACCGGGGAGCTGTTTTTT. Amino acid sequence: CASSPTGELFF.

This sequence joins TRBV27 and TRBJ2-2, with TRBD2 matching over 8 bases. Trimming cost V 5 bases and J 3 bases; bases outside gene matches: 8. Germline V lookup: CDR1 MNHEY, CDR2 SMNVEV (reference sequence). The CDR3 runs to 16 residues. In DNA form, the CDR3 reads TGTGCCAGCAGTCCCCGGATTAGCGGGGACACCGGGGAGCTGTTTTTT. It yields the protein CASSPRISGDTGELFF.

The J gene is TRBJ1-4, the V gene TRBV4-3; TRBD1 matches at 7 bases. Germline lookup yields CDR1 LGHNA and CDR2 YSLEER. With 1 base clipped from V and 6 bases from J, the junction kept 14 bases outside the gene matches. This CDR3 region has 18 residues. For the CDR3, the DNA is TGCGCCAGCAGCCAAGGGGGAGGGACAGCCCTGAGGGATGAAAAACTGTTTTTT. Its translation is CASSQGGGTALRDEKLFF.

This clonotype was counted many times. The chain links TRBV6-1 to TRBJ2-1; 8 positions agree with TRBD2. Germline V gene lookup returns CDR1 MNHNS and CDR2 SASEGT. This CDR3 is built from 17 residues. J lost 0 bases, V lost 5 bases, and 9 bases had no gene match. The chain's CDR3 is CASSPPTSGLSYNEQFF. The CDR3 DNA reads TGTGCCAGCAGTCCGCCCACTAGCGGACTCTCCTACAATGAGCAGTTCTTC.

This clonotype was counted a few times. The chain joins TRBV6-1 to TRBJ2-7; 9 positions agree with TRBD2. The CDR3 covers 15 residues. Germline values: CDR1 MNHNS, CDR2 SASEGT. Losses at the gene ends were 8 bases for V and 0 bases for J; bases not matched to a gene: 8. As DNA, the CDR3 is TGTGCCAGCCGTAGCGGGGGCAGGGCCTCCTACGAGCAGTACTTC. Its protein is CASRSGGRASYEQYF.

This chain connects TRBV27 to TRBJ2-7, with 9 positions matching TRBD1. The germline gives CDR1 MNHEY, CDR2 SMNVEV (reference sequence). V shed 8 bases, J shed 7 bases, and the junction held 12 bases outside the gene matches. This CDR3 has 14 amino acids. CDR3 in amino acids: CASRPGQGLGEQYF. CDR3 DNA: TGTGCCAGCCGACCGGGACAGGGCTTGGGGGAGCAGTACTTC.

A few counts support this clonotype. V and J are TRBV28 and TRBJ1-5; 7 bases match TRBD1. Trimming cost V 6 bases and J 6 bases; bases outside gene matches: 11. From germline, CDR1 is MDHEN and CDR2 SYDVKM. The CDR3 extends over 15 amino acids. Here the CDR3 DNA reads TGTGCCAGCAGCCCATTCCGGGACAGTGGTCAGCCCCAGCATTTT. Its protein is CASSPFRDSGQPQHF.

The CDR3: CSVATPGTSGRASTGELFF. DNA for the CDR3: TGCAGCGTTGCTACCCCGGGGACTAGCGGGAGGGCCTCCACCGGGGAGCTGTTTTTT. The chain carries TRBV29-1 and TRBJ2-2; 16 nucleotides match TRBD2. CDR1 and CDR2 from the germline V gene are SQVTM and ANQGSEA. With 4 bases clipped from V and 4 bases from J, the junction kept 12 bases outside the gene matches. The CDR3 length is 19 residues.

This clonotype occurred a few times. This CDR3 reads CASSGQEATNEKLFF. CDR3 DNA: TGTGCCAGCAGCGGACAGGAGGCAACTAATGAAAAACTGTTTTTT. The J gene is TRBJ1-4, the V gene TRBV7-6; 7 nucleotides align to TRBD1. Germline V CDR1 and CDR2: SGHVS, FNYEAQ. With 5 bases clipped from V and 0 bases from J, the junction kept 3 bases outside the gene matches. The CDR3 has 15 amino acids.

This rearrangement joins TRBV20-1 to TRBJ1-1; TRBD1 matches 8 bases. The CDR3 consists of 13 residues. Unmatched junction bases numbered 3, after V lost 1 base and J lost 5 bases. Germline CDR1 is DFQATT and CDR2 is SNEGSKA (reference sequence). The CDR3 is CSARGQGLTEAFF. The CDR3 DNA is TGCAGTGCTAGAGGACAGGGGTTGACTGAAGCTTTCTTT.

V and J are TRBV7-6 and TRBJ1-3, with D perhaps matching TRBD1 (6 bases). Germline V gene sequence: CDR1 SGHVS, CDR2 FNYEAQ. The CDR3 loop spans 17 amino acids. Trimming left V 3 bases short and J 0 bases short, with 15 bases between. CDR3 sequence reads: CASSLTQGGISGNTIYF. The DNA of the CDR3 is TGTGCCAGCAGCTTGACACAGGGAGGTATCTCTGGAAACACCATATATTTT.

This chain connects TRBV6-5 to TRBJ1-2; 10 bases agree with TRBD1. CDR1 is MNHEY, CDR2 SVGAGI, per germline. J gave up 1 base and V 4 bases, and 3 bases lay outside the gene matches. The CDR3 totals 15 residues. The CDR3: CASSFRDRGNYGYTF. The CDR3 bases are TGTGCCAGCAGTTTCCGGGACAGGGGTAACTATGGCTACACCTTC.

This clonotype was detected a few times. The V and J genes are TRBV7-2 and TRBJ1-4, with a weak D call TRBD1 (5 bases). This CDR3 region has 14 residues. CDR1 is SGHTA, CDR2 FQGNSA, per germline. The ends were cut back, 5 bases at V and 7 bases at J, with 14 bases in the middle. Here the CDR3 DNA reads TGTGCCAGCAGCCACAGGATGAGGAGTGAAAAACTGTTTTTT. It yields the protein CASSHRMRSEKLFF.

Regarding this clonotype: Mismatch with germline at one junction end may stem from a read error. The chain's CDR3 is CGSSSWGLGTEAFF. Written as DNA, the CDR3 is TGTGGCAGCAGTTCATGGGGGCTAGGCACTGAAGCTTTCTTT. The gene calls are TRBV6-5 and TRBJ1-1; D is perhaps TRBD1 (6 bases). CDR3 length equals 14 residues. Germline CDR1 and CDR2: MNHEY and SVGAGI.